These 25 T cell receptor beta chains share one sample of origin, sequenced in a study of cytotoxic CD8 clonotypes in ibrutinib-treated CLL. Sequencing used immunoSEQ multiplex PCR; TCRdb keeps in-frame clones, though not all of them. The data hold fewer than 400,000 clones, with under 70% observed a single time. Here the sequenced sample was PBMCs, taken after 36 months of ibrutinib treatment. The receptor source for this set is a human donor with chronic lymphocytic leukemia.

This rearrangement joins TRBV6-1 to TRBJ1-6, with TRBD1 identical over 10 bases. Germline CDR1 MNHNS, CDR2 SASEGT. J was trimmed by 7 bases and V by 4 bases; bases with no gene match: 4. The CDR3 spans 15 residues. The CDR3 region is CASSVSGQGNSPLHF. The CDR3 DNA follows: TGTGCCAGCAGTGTATCGGGACAGGGGAATTCACCCCTCCACTTT.

This rearrangement joins TRBV4-3 to TRBJ2-7; possibly TRBD2 for D (5 bases). The CDR3 length is 14 residues. The V end was cut by 4 bases, the J end by 3 bases, with 13 bases between. Germline lookup yields CDR1 LGHNA and CDR2 YSLEER. The CDR3 bases are TGCGCCAGCAGCCTTGTCACGGGATTCTACGAGCAGTACTTC. Protein: CASSLVTGFYEQYF.

This chain joins TRBV11-2 and TRBJ2-5; tentatively, D is TRBD2 (5 bases). V was cut by 5 bases and J by 5 bases, with 21 bases left in between. This CDR3 is built from 16 residues. The germline V gene encodes CDR1 SGHAT and CDR2 FQNNGV. CDR3 in amino acids: CASSKTGVSISETQYF. The CDR3 region has the DNA TGTGCCAGCAGCAAAACCGGGGTTTCGATTTCGGAGACCCAGTACTTC.

The chain is built from TRBV25-1 and TRBJ1-6; TRBD1 is a possible D gene (6 bases). Between the trimmed V and J ends, which lost 5 bases and 10 bases, there was a span of 21 bases. The CDR3 extends over 16 amino acids. Germline V gene data show CDR1 as MGHDK and CDR2 as SYGVNS. The CDR3 is CASSPPRKQGRSPLHF. The CDR3 nucleotides are TGTGCCAGCAGTCCTCCCCGTAAACAGGGTCGGTCACCCCTCCACTTT.

This rearrangement joins TRBV11-3 to TRBJ2-7, with D possibly TRBD1 on 5 matching bases. V shed 0 bases and J shed 1 base, with 13 bases lying between them. Per germline, CDR1 SGHNT and CDR2 YENEEA. The CDR3 spans 16 residues. For the CDR3, the DNA is TGTGCCAGCAGCTTAGAGTCAGGGTTAGGTTCCTACGAGCAGTACTTC. Amino acids: CASSLESGLGSYEQYF.

This clone has just one count. The rearrangement joins TRBV13 to TRBJ2-7; a weak D match, TRBD1 (5 bases). CDR3 size: 16 residues. Germline CDR1 is PRHDT and CDR2 is FYEKMQ (reference sequence). Trimming pared 0 bases from V and 0 bases from J, leaving 12 bases between. The CDR3 DNA reads as TGTGCCAGCAGCTTAGGGGCAGGGATCCGCTCCTACGAGCAGTACTTC. Translation: CASSLGAGIRSYEQYF. The whole variable domain, filled in from reference TRBV13 and TRBJ2-7, reads AAGVIQSPRHLIKEKRETATLKCYPIPRHDTVYWYQQGPGQDPQFLISFYEKMQSDKGSIPDRFSAQQFSDYHSELNMSSLELGDSALYFCASSLGAGIRSYEQYFGPGTRLTVT.

This clone was seen only a few times. The chain combines TRBV9 with TRBJ2-1, with D tentatively TRBD2 (6 bases). CDR1 SGDLS and CDR2 YYNGEE come from the germline V gene. The V gene lost 2 bases and the J gene lost 7 bases, with 13 bases spanning the gap. The CDR3 runs to 14 residues. The CDR3 DNA reads TGTGCCAGCAGCGTGGCCGGGAGCCGGAATGAGCAGTTCTTC. Translation: CASSVAGSRNEQFF.

The V call is TRBV11-2, the J call TRBJ2-3; D gene uncertain. From germline, CDR1 is SGHAT and CDR2 FQNNGV. The CDR3 has 16 amino acids. Trimming shortened V by 0 bases and J by 0 bases, and 10 bases separated the two germline ends. As DNA, the CDR3 is TGTGCCAGCAGCTTAGAAGTCTGGCCTAGCACAGATACGCAGTATTTT. Its protein is CASSLEVWPSTDTQYF.

The V gene is TRBV29-1, the J gene TRBJ2-3, with 7 positions matching TRBD2. Losses at the gene ends were 8 bases for V and 5 bases for J; bases not matched to a gene: 13. Germline CDR1 and CDR2: SQVTM and ANQGSEA. This CDR3 comprises 14 residues. For the CDR3, the DNA is TGCAGCTTCACCGGGGTTAGCGGGCAAGATACGCAGTATTTT. Its protein is CSFTGVSGQDTQYF.

This sequence joins TRBV25-1 and TRBJ2-1, with D perhaps assigned TRBD1 or TRBD2 (5 bases each). Germline loops: CDR1 MGHDK, CDR2 SYGVNS. The length of the CDR3 is 16 residues. Trimming left V 5 bases short and J 0 bases short, with 14 bases between. CDR3 sequence: CASSPRYGTSYNEQFF. As DNA, the CDR3 is TGTGCCAGCAGTCCCCGGTATGGGACCTCCTACAATGAGCAGTTCTTC.

V gene TRBV25-1 combines with J gene TRBJ2-3; D call uncertain. The V gene lost 2 bases and the J gene lost 0 bases, with 9 bases spanning the gap. CDR1 and CDR2 (germline): MGHDK, SYGVNS. The CDR3 runs to 15 residues. The CDR3 DNA sequence: TGTGCCAGCAGTGAACGCAGCATTAGCACAGATACGCAGTATTTT. It encodes CASSERSISTDTQYF.

CDR3 region: CASSSGSGRGNYGYTF. CDR3 in DNA: TGCGCCAGCAGCTCCGGCTCGGGCAGGGGAAATTATGGCTACACCTTC. The gene calls are TRBV5-1 and TRBJ1-2; tentatively, D is TRBD1 (6 bases). This CDR3 has 16 amino acids. Trimming took off 3 bases at V and 5 bases at J, with 20 bases between the two ends. From germline, CDR1 is SGHRS and CDR2 YFSETQ.

The V call is TRBV10-3, the J call TRBJ2-7; no clear D. Trimming took off 0 bases at V and 7 bases at J, with 10 bases between the two ends. This CDR3 spans 13 amino acids. Germline-derived CDR1 and CDR2 are ENHRY and SYGVKD. As DNA, the CDR3 is TGTGCCATCAGTGAGTCGGTGGCAGTGGAGCAGTACTTC. It encodes CAISESVAVEQYF.

V is TRBV2 and J is TRBJ2-7; D uncertain. V lost 4 bases and J lost 6, with 13 bases in between. The CDR3 length is 13 residues. The germline gives CDR1 SNHLY, CDR2 FYNNEI. The CDR3 DNA follows: TGTGCCAGCAGTGCCGGGCGGTTTTTCGAGCAGTACTTC. It codes for CASSAGRFFEQYF.

This chain links TRBV11-3 with TRBJ1-3, with a tentative D call TRBD1 (6 bases). CDR1 and CDR2 (germline): SGHNT, YENEEA. Trimming stripped 3 bases from V and 4 bases from J, with 16 bases between. CDR3 length: 16 residues. This CDR3 is CASSLDGQRGGNTIYF. DNA for the CDR3: TGTGCCAGCAGCTTGGACGGACAGCGGGGCGGAAACACCATATATTTT.

The V and J genes are TRBV4-3 and TRBJ2-1, with TRBD2 matching 13 bases. Trimming at V came to 2 bases and at J to 7 bases, leaving 5 bases not matched to a gene. This CDR3 region has 16 residues. The germline CDR1 and CDR2 sequences are LGHNA and YSLEER. CDR3 DNA sequence: TGCGCCAGCAGCCAACGGACTAGCGGGAGAGTAAATGAGCAGTTCTTC. Its translation is CASSQRTSGRVNEQFF.

This clone has a handful of counts. The rearrangement uses TRBV6-1 and TRBJ1-5; D unclear. The CDR3 runs 13 residues. The V gene's germline CDR1 is MNHNS and CDR2 SASEGT. Trimming took 8 bases from V and 3 from J, leaving 11 bases between them. The DNA of the CDR3 is TGTGCCAGCTTGCGCGGATACAATCAGCCCCAGCATTTT. This gives the protein CASLRGYNQPQHF.

V usage is TRBV6-5 and J usage is TRBJ2-1; D gene unclear. The germline V gene encodes CDR1 MNHEY and CDR2 SVGAGI. CDR3 length: 11 residues. Trimming cost V 5 bases and J 10 bases, with 9 bases left between them. The CDR3 region has the DNA TGTGCCAGCAGTGTAGGACGGGAGCAGTTCTTC. It translates to CASSVGREQFF.

Concerning this clone: At one end, the junction sequence differs from germline, possibly due to a read error. The chain is built from TRBV5-4 and TRBJ2-7; D may correspond to TRBD1 or TRBD2 (5 bases each). The CDR3 loop spans 14 amino acids. The germline gives CDR1 SGHNT, CDR2 YYREEE (reference sequence). The CDR3 nucleotides read TGTGCCAGCAGCTTGATAACTCCTCCCAGTCGGGACCGTTTC. Translating gives CASSLITPPSRDRF. Full variable domain (rest looked up from reference TRBV5-4 and TRBJ2-7): ETGVTQSPTHLIKTRGQQVTLRCSSQSGHNTVSWYQQALGQGPQFIFQYYREEENGRGNFPPRFSGLQFPNYSSELNVNALELDDSALYLCASSLITPPSRDRFGPGTRLTVT.

This clone appeared once. This chain connects TRBV9 to TRBJ2-1, with D uncertain. This CDR3 spans 13 amino acids. CDR1 and CDR2 (germline): SGDLS, YYNGEE. V lost 0 bases and J 9 bases, leaving 10 bases between the germline ends. CDR3 sequence (DNA): TGTGCCAGCAGCGTAGTCCCGGTTGCTGAGCAGTTCTTC. As protein: CASSVVPVAEQFF. The whole variable domain, filled in from reference TRBV9 and TRBJ2-1, reads DSGVTQTPKHLITATGQRVTLRCSPRSGDLSVYWYQQSLDQGLQFLIQYYNGEERAKGNILERFSAQQFPDLHSELNLSSLELGDSALYFCASSVVPVAEQFFGPGTRLTVL.

The J gene is TRBJ2-3, the V gene TRBV29-1, with a possible D match to TRBD2 (5 bases). Germline CDR1 is SQVTM and CDR2 is ANQGSEA. Trimming removed 2 bases from V and 2 bases from J, with 11 bases in between. The CDR3 has 14 residues. The DNA for the CDR3 is TGCAGCGTTGAACCAGGACTCTTCACAGATACGCAGTATTTT. Translated, it gives CSVEPGLFTDTQYF.

In this sample, this clone turned up a few times. This sequence joins TRBV4-1 and TRBJ1-2, with D possibly TRBD1 on 5 matching bases. Deletions cut 0 bases from V and 4 bases from J, with 12 bases between. This CDR3 is 15 amino acids long. The germline V gene has CDR1 MGHRA and CDR2 YSYEKL. The CDR3 is CASSQEPGTAYGYTF. CDR3 bases: TGCGCCAGCAGCCAAGAGCCAGGGACGGCCTATGGCTACACCTTC.

The rearrangement links TRBV5-1 to TRBJ1-4; D possibly corresponds to TRBD1 (6 bases). CDR1 SGHRS and CDR2 YFSETQ come from the germline V gene. V lost 4 bases and J 5 bases, leaving 12 bases between the germline ends. The CDR3 length is 14 residues. In nucleotides, the CDR3 is TGCGCCAGCAGCCTGACGGGACAAAATGAAAAACTGTTTTTT. This gives the protein CASSLTGQNEKLFF.

The chain combines TRBV2 with TRBJ2-5, with D perhaps matching TRBD1 (6 bases). The CDR3 runs to 15 residues. V lost 3 bases to trimming and J lost 5 bases, with 16 bases between them. Germline CDR1 is SNHLY and CDR2 is FYNNEI. CDR3 sequence (DNA): TGTGCCAGCAGTGACCCCGGGACACTGGGGGAGACCCAGTACTTC. It encodes CASSDPGTLGETQYF.

This chain links TRBV9 with TRBJ2-3; the D gene is possibly TRBD2 (6 bases). The CDR3 runs 15 residues. The ends were cut back, 3 bases at V and 0 bases at J, with 11 bases in the middle. Germline V gives CDR1 SGDLS, CDR2 YYNGEE. The CDR3 bases are TGTGCCAGCAGCGGTAGAGGAGGGAGCACAGATACGCAGTATTTT. It specifies CASSGRGGSTDTQYF.